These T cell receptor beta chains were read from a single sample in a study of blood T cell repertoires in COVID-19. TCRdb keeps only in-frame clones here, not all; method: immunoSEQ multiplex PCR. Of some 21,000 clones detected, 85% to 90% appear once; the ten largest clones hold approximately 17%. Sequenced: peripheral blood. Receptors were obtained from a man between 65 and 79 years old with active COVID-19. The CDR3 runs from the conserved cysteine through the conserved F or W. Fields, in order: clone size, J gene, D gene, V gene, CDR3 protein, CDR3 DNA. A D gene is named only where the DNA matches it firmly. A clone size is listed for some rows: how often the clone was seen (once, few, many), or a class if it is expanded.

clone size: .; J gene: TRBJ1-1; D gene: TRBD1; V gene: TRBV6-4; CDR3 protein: CASSRTGNTEAFF; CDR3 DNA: TGTGCCAGCAGTAGGACAGGGAACACTGAAGCTTTCTTT
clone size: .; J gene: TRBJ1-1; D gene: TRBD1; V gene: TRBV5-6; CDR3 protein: CASSRLSTGHGSEAFF; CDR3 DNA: TGTGCCAGCAGCCGGCTATCGACAGGGCATGGGTCTGAAGCTTTCTTT
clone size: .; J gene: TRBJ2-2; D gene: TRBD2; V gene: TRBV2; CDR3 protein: CASRGAGRQNTGELFF; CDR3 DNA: TGTGCCAGCAGAGGAGCGGGACGGCAGAACACCGGGGAGCTGTTTTTT
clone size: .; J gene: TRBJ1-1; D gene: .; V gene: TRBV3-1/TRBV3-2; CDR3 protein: CASSQEIGNTEAFF; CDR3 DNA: TGTGCCAGCAGCCAAGAGATCGGGAACACTGAAGCTTTCTTT
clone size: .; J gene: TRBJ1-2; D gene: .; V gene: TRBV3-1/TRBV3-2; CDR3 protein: CASSQGQGSYGYTF; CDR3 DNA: TGTGCCAGCAGCCAAGGGCAGGGCAGTTATGGCTACACCTTC
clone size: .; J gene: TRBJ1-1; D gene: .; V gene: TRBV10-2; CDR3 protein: CASSEIRGTEAFF; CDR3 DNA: TGCGCCAGCAGTGAGATTCGAGGGACTGAAGCTTTCTTT
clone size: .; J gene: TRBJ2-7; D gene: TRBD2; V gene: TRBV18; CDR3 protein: CASSTRGTSGRAYEQYF; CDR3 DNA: TGTGCCAGCTCAACACGGGGAACTAGCGGGAGGGCCTACGAGCAGTACTTC
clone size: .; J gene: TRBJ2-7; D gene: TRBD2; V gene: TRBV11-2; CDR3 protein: CASRGTSGAYEQYF; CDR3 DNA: TGTGCCAGCCGCGGGACTAGCGGGGCCTACGAGCAGTACTTC
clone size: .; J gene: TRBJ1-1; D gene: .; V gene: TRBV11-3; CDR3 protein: CASSFLGGNTEAFF; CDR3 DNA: TGTGCCAGCAGCTTCCTGGGGGGGAACACTGAAGCTTTCTTT
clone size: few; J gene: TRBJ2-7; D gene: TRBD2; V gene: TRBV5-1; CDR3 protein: CASSLGWLAGGSAYEQYF; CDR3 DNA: TGCGCCAGCAGCCTCGGATGGCTAGCGGGGGGTTCGGCCTACGAGCAGTACTTC
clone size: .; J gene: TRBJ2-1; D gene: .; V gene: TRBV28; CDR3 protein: CASSLLEGGEQFF; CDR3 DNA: TGTGCCAGCAGTCTCCTGGAGGGGGGGGAGCAGTTCTTC
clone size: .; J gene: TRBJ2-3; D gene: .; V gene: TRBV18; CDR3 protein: CASSSPWGTSSSTDTQYF; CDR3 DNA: TGTGCCAGCTCATCTCCCTGGGGCACCTCCTCTAGCACAGATACGCAGTATTTT
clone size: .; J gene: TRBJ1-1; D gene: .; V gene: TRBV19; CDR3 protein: CASSVGVGYTEAFF; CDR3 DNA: TGTGCCAGTAGCGTAGGAGTTGGTTACACTGAAGCTTTCTTT
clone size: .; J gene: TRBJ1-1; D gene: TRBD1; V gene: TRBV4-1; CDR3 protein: CASSQKADRGPTEAFF; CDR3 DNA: TGCGCCAGCAGCCAAAAGGCCGACAGGGGGCCGACTGAAGCTTTCTTT
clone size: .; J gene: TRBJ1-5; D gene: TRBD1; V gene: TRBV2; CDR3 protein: CASRGQTYSNQPQHF; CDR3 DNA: TGTGCCAGCAGGGGACAGACTTATAGCAATCAGCCCCAGCATTTT
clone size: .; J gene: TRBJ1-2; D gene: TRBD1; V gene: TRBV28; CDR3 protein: CASRSQGAAYGYTF; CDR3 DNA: TGTGCCAGCAGGTCACAGGGGGCTGCCTATGGCTACACCTTC
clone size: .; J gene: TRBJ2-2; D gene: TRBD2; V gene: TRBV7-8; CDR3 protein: CASRMGLAGQAGTGELFF; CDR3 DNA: TGTGCCAGCAGAATGGGACTAGCGGGACAAGCAGGGACCGGGGAGCTGTTTTTT
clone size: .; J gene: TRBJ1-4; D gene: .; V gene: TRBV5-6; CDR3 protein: CASSPGGEGREKLFF; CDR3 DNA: TGTGCCAGCAGCCCCGGAGGGGAGGGGCGTGAAAAACTGTTTTTT
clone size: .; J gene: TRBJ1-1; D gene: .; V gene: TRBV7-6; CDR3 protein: CASSADRTSTTEAFF; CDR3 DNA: TGTGCCAGCAGCGCTGACAGAACGTCCACCACTGAAGCTTTCTTT
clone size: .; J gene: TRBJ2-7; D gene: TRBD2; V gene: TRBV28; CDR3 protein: CASSFIFGGRKDGEQYF; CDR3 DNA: TGTGCCAGCAGTTTCATCTTTGGCGGGAGGAAGGATGGCGAGCAGTACTTC
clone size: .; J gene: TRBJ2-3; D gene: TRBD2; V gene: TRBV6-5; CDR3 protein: CASSYSSSGRTDTQYF; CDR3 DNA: TGTGCCAGCAGTTACTCCTCTAGCGGGAGAACAGATACGCAGTATTTT
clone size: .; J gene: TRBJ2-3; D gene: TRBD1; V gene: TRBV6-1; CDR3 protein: CASSGRTGGRGTDTQYF; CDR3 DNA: TGTGCCAGCAGTGGTAGGACAGGGGGCAGGGGCACAGATACGCAGTATTTT
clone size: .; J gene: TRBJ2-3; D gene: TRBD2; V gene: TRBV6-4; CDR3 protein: CASSDYGGGAPDTQYF; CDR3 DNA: TGTGCCAGCAGTGACTATGGCGGGGGGGCCCCAGATACGCAGTATTTT
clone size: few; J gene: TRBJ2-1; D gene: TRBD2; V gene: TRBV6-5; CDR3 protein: CASSQIAGVMNEQFF; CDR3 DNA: TGTGCCAGCAGCCAGATAGCGGGAGTCATGAATGAGCAGTTCTTC
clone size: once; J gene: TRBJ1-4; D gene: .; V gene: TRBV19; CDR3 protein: CASSIQGGNEKLFF; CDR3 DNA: TGTGCCAGTAGTATCCAAGGCGGAAATGAAAAACTGTTTTTT
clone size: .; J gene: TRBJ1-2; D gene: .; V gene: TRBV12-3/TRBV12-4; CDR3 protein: CASSFWGQGYTF; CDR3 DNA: TGTGCCAGCAGTTTTTGGGGGCAGGGCTACACCTTC
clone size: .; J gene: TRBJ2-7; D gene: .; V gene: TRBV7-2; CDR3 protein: CASSLVASREQYF; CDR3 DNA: TGTGCCAGCAGCTTAGTGGCTAGCCGCGAGCAGTACTTC
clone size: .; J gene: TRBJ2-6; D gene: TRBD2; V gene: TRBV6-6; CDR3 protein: CASSPRTSGGLSGANVLTF; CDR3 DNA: TGTGCCAGCAGTCCTCGAACTAGCGGGGGCCTCTCTGGGGCCAACGTCCTGACTTTC
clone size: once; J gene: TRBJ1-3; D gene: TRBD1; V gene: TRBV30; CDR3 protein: CAWNRGMVDTIYF; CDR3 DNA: TGTGCCTGGAACAGGGGTATGGTAGACACCATATATTTT
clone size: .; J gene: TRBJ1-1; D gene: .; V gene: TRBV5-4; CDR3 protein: CASSLAYAEAFF; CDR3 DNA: TGTGCCAGCAGCTTGGCCTATGCTGAAGCTTTCTTT
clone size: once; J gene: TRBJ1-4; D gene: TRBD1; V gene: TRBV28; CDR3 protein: CASSRPGQHNEKLFF; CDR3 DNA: TGTGCCAGCAGTCGACCGGGACAGCATAATGAAAAACTGTTTTTT
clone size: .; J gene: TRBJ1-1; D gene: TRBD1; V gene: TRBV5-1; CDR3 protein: CASSFTGGRVGNTEAFF; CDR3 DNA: TGCGCCAGCAGCTTTACAGGGGGAAGGGTGGGGAACACTGAAGCTTTCTTT
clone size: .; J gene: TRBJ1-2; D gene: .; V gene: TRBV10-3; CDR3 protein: CAITPRFDYGYTF; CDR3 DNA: TGTGCCATCACCCCTCGGTTCGACTATGGCTACACCTTC
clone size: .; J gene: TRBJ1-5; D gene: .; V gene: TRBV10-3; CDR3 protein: CAIRGDTASNQPQHF; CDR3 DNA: TGTGCCATCAGGGGAGACACGGCTAGCAATCAGCCCCAGCATTTT
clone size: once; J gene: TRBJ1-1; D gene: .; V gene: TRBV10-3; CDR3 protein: CAIKDSGGGTEAFF; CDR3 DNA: TGTGCCATCAAAGATAGTGGGGGGGGAACTGAAGCTTTCTTT
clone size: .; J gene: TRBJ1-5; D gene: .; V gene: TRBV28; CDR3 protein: CASSLLQGNQPQHF; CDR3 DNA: TGTGCCAGCAGTTTATTACAAGGCAATCAGCCCCAGCATTTT
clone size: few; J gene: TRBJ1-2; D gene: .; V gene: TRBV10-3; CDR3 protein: CAISESQGTRGYTF; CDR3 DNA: TGTGCCATCAGTGAGTCGCAGGGAACGAGAGGCTACACCTTC